The 18 T cell receptor beta chains given below trace back to one sample, sequenced in a study of Graves' ophthalmopathy and Graves' hyperthyroidism. The TCR beta CDR3 regions underwent amplification from RNA transcripts. HTBI-primed RT-PCR formed the first round, and a multiplex PCR formed the second. MiXCR, run by TCRdb on the multiplex PCR reads, gives a single entry per CDR3 protein. Of some 520,000 distinct CDR3 sequences detected, about 15% appear once; the ten largest clones hold 8% to 10%. Specimen: blood. These receptors were obtained from a woman under 40 with Graves' ophthalmopathy.

In its sample, this clonotype was seen many times. The J gene is TRBJ2-7, the V gene TRBV12-3 or TRBV12-4; TRBD2 matches at 7 bases. The CDR3 is 14 residues long. V shed 0 bases, J shed 9 bases, and the junction held 8 bases outside the gene matches. The CDR3 here is CASSLAGGLWVQYF. In DNA, the CDR3 is TGTGCCAGCAGTTTAGCGGGAGGGCTGTGGGTGCAGTACTTC.

In its sample, this clonotype was seen many times. The CDR3 sequence: CASSPGQDCRTIYF. The CDR3 DNA is TGTGCCAGCAGCCCGGGACAGGACTGTAGGACCATATATTTT. The genes are TRBV7-2 and TRBJ1-3, with 8 bases identical to TRBD1. CDR1 SGHTA and CDR2 FQGNSA come from the germline V gene. Trimming took 5 bases from V and 10 from J; bases not matched to a gene: 10. The CDR3 loop spans 14 amino acids.

This clonotype was seen only a few times. This may arise from a read error, as a much more abundant clone is one base away. The chain links TRBV30 to TRBJ2-7; D is perhaps TRBD2 (7 bases). The germline gives CDR1 GTSNPN, CDR2 SVGIG (reference sequence). This CDR3 has 13 amino acids. The V and J ends lost 8 bases and 7 bases respectively, with 21 bases between them. In nucleotides, the CDR3 is TGTGCCCAAAGGACTAGGGGGGCTACGGAGCAGTACTTC. Translated, it gives CAQRTRGATEQYF. Using reference TRBV30 and TRBJ2-7 for the parts outside the CDR3, the full variable domain is SQTIHQWPATLVQPVGSPLSLECTVEGTSNPNLYWYRQAAGRGLQLLFYSVGIGQISSEVPQNLSASRPQDRQFILSSKKLLLSDSGFYLCAQRTRGATEQYFGPGTRLTVT.

This clonotype was counted ten times or more. The V gene is TRBV4-2, the J gene TRBJ1-1, with D perhaps TRBD1 (5 bases). Germline V gene data show CDR1 as LGHNA and CDR2 as YNFKEQ. The V and J ends lost 3 bases and 3 bases respectively, with 11 bases between them. The CDR3 has 14 residues. This CDR3 is CASSHAPGDTEAFF. Written as DNA, the CDR3 is TGTGCCAGCAGCCACGCCCCGGGGGACACTGAAGCTTTCTTT.

This clonotype was seen many times. This rearrangement joins TRBV20-1 to TRBJ2-5; no reliable D call. V was pared by 7 bases and J by 3 bases, with 9 bases between. The CDR3 length is 11 residues. The germline gives CDR1 DFQATT, CDR2 SNEGSKA (reference sequence). The CDR3 sequence is CSVNKKETQYF. DNA for the CDR3: TGCAGTGTTAACAAAAAAGAGACCCAGTACTTC.

This clonotype was found many times. The chain is built from TRBV19 and TRBJ1-5; possible D gene TRBD1, 5 bases. Germline CDR1 and CDR2: LNHDA and SQIVND (reference sequence). V lost 4 bases and J 0 bases, leaving 10 bases between the germline ends. The CDR3 contains 15 residues. CDR3 amino acids: CASSTGTYSNQPQHF. DNA of the CDR3: TGTGCCAGTAGTACAGGGACCTATAGCAATCAGCCCCAGCATTTT.

This clonotype was observed a handful of times. The V gene is TRBV14, the J gene TRBJ2-4, with 11 bases fitting TRBD1. From germline, CDR1 is SGHDN and CDR2 FVKESK. V was pared by 3 bases and J by 1 base, with 5 bases of the junction left unmatched. The CDR3 runs to 17 residues. This CDR3 reads CASSHNGQGAAKNIQYF. In nucleotides, the CDR3 is TGTGCCAGCAGCCATAATGGACAGGGGGCGGCCAAAAACATTCAGTACTTC.

This clonotype occurred many times. The rearrangement links TRBV13 to TRBJ2-5; 8 bases are a match to TRBD2. Germline V gene lookup returns CDR1 PRHDT and CDR2 FYEKMQ (reference sequence). The CDR3 spans 15 residues. Trimming cost V 5 bases and J 2 bases; bases outside gene matches: 7. CDR3 in amino acids: CASSPTSVGQETQYF. The CDR3, as DNA: TGTGCCAGCAGCCCGACTAGCGTAGGTCAAGAGACCCAGTACTTC.

This clonotype was seen many times. The rearrangement uses TRBV6-2 or TRBV6-3 and TRBJ2-7, with 9 bases fitting TRBD1. Trimming removed 7 bases from V and 0 bases from J; junction bases left unmatched: 4. Germline V lookup: CDR1 MNHEY, CDR2 SVGEGT. The CDR3 has 14 residues. The CDR3 loop is CASNDRGSSYEQYF. In DNA form, the CDR3 reads TGTGCCAGCAATGACAGGGGGAGCTCCTACGAGCAGTACTTC.

This clonotype was counted at least ten times. The rearrangement joins TRBV20-1 to TRBJ2-7, with 13 bases matching TRBD2. The V gene end was trimmed by 3 bases and the J gene end by 7 bases; junction bases not matched to a gene: 6. CDR3 length: 14 amino acids. In germline, CDR1 is DFQATT, CDR2 SNEGSKA (reference sequence). This CDR3 reads CSARRTSGSWEQYF. In DNA, the CDR3 is TGCAGTGCTAGGCGGACTAGCGGGAGTTGGGAGCAGTACTTC.

This clonotype has a count of ten or more. This rearrangement joins TRBV7-2 to TRBJ2-7; D uncertain. This CDR3 contains 15 residues. The V gene lost 3 bases and the J gene lost 3 bases, with 15 bases spanning the gap. Germline-derived CDR1 and CDR2 are SGHTA and FQGNSA. The CDR3 region is CASSFSSPTYYEQYF. The CDR3 nucleotides are TGTGCCAGCAGCTTTAGCTCCCCAACCTACTACGAGCAGTACTTC.

This clonotype was picked up many times. The V call is TRBV11-1, the J call TRBJ1-1; possibly TRBD1 for D (5 bases). The CDR3 consists of 17 residues. Looked up from germline, CDR1 is SGHAT and CDR2 is FQDESV (reference sequence). V lost 3 bases to trimming and J lost 0 bases, with 17 bases between them. The CDR3 bases are TGTGCCAGCAGCTTGTCCGGGACCGGGGGGATGAACACTGAAGCTTTCTTT. The encoded protein is CASSLSGTGGMNTEAFF.

Ten or more counts support this clonotype. This chain's CDR3 is CASSLITGTKNIQYF. CDR3 nucleotide sequence: TGTGCCAGCAGTCTAATAACAGGGACGAAAAACATTCAGTACTTC. The V and J genes are TRBV28 and TRBJ2-4; possibly TRBD1 for D (6 bases). V shed 5 bases and J shed 4 bases, with 15 bases lying between them. Germline V CDR1 and CDR2: MDHEN, SYDVKM. The CDR3 covers 15 residues. Full variable domain (missing parts from reference TRBV28 and TRBJ2-4): DVKVTQSSRYLVKRTGEKVFLECVQDMDHENMFWYRQDPGLGLRLIYFSYDVKMKEKGDIPEGYSVSREKKERFSLILESASTNQTSMYLCASSLITGTKNIQYFGAGTRLSVL.

The sample holds many counts of this clonotype. This sequence joins TRBV6-1 and TRBJ1-6; no clear D gene. The V gene's germline CDR1 is MNHNS and CDR2 SASEGT. CDR3 length: 16 amino acids. Trimming left V 2 bases short and J 6 bases short, with 14 bases between. The CDR3: CASSELTAGINSPLHF. The DNA of the CDR3 is TGTGCCAGCAGTGAACTTACCGCGGGCATTAATTCACCCCTCCACTTT.

Many counts were recorded for this clonotype. V and J are TRBV3-1 and TRBJ2-5; 7 bases are shared with TRBD2. Trimming cost V 3 bases and J 5 bases; bases outside gene matches: 6. From germline, CDR1 is LGHDT and CDR2 YNNKEL (reference sequence). The CDR3 extends over 14 amino acids. CDR3 protein: CASSHTGTTETQYF. CDR3 DNA: TGTGCCAGCAGCCACACCGGGACTACGGAGACCCAGTACTTC.

This clonotype was observed at least ten times. DNA for the CDR3: TGTGCCAGCAGTCCCCGTTCAATCAGCGCTGGGGCCAACGTCCTGACTTTC. The encoded protein is CASSPRSISAGANVLTF. This sequence joins TRBV6-1 and TRBJ2-6; no definite D call. Germline V gene lookup returns CDR1 MNHNS and CDR2 SASEGT. V was clipped by 5 bases and J by 2 bases, with 16 bases between them. The CDR3 length is 17 residues.

Ten or more counts support this clonotype. The rearrangement joins TRBV5-1 to TRBJ1-2; D perhaps matches TRBD1 (5 bases). Trimming pared 2 bases from V and 3 bases from J, leaving 14 bases between. Germline lookup yields CDR1 SGHRS and CDR2 YFSETQ. This CDR3 has 15 residues. DNA for the CDR3: TGCGCCAGCAGCTTCCTGGGGACCCAGGACTATGGCTACACCTTC. Amino acids: CASSFLGTQDYGYTF.

The table lists this clonotype with many counts. The rearrangement links TRBV19 to TRBJ1-6; D unresolved. The V gene's germline CDR1 is LNHDA and CDR2 SQIVND (reference sequence). Trimming cost V 5 bases and J 6 bases, with 11 bases left between them. The CDR3 runs 14 residues. The CDR3 region has the DNA TGTGCCAGTAGTTTGGACGTAATTAATTCACCCCTCCACTTT. Translation gives CASSLDVINSPLHF.